This TCR beta chain was captured by sequencing in a study of memory CD4+ T cells and cytomegalovirus serostatus. TCRdb's table, derived via immunoSEQ multiplex PCR, lists solely in-frame clones and lacks some. The sample has about 57,000 clones; 70% to 80% are singletons. Trimming at V came to 10 bases and at J to 1 base, leaving 8 bases not matched to a gene. Germline V gene sequence: CDR1 MNHNY, CDR2 SVGAGI (reference sequence). The CDR3 has 15 amino acids. Single viable CD3+CD4+CD8-CD45RO+ cells were sorted as the memory CD4+ T cells. The origin of this receptor is an adult in good health and CMV-seronegative. The sample comprised memory CD4+ T cells from blood. This chain links TRBV6-6 with TRBJ2-2; TRBD1 aligns across 8 bases. The CDR3 is CATKTGQVNTGELFF. CDR3 nucleotide sequence: TGTGCCACCAAAACGGGACAGGTGAACACCGGGGAGCTGTTTTTT.